This T cell receptor beta chain was identified in a study of T cell clusters in autoimmune cytopenias. The CDR3 has 11 residues. CDR1 and CDR2 (germline): GTSNPN, SVGIG (reference sequence). TRB amplification used roughly 250 ng of peripheral blood genomic DNA. TRB rearrangements were amplified by touch-down multiplex PCR with mixed TRB-A/B primers. TCRdb re-called the multiplex PCR reads; one entry per CDR3 protein, DNA not given. This sample's table reports approximately 13,000 distinct CDR3 sequences. These same records also appear under a second study, on T cell repertoires in aging, cancer and after chemotherapy.

The origin of this receptor is a human donor in good health. The V call is TRBV30, the J call TRBJ2-3; the TCRdb call, TRBD2, lacks DNA for checking. Material: peripheral blood. The CDR3 region is CAWMEASTQYF. Complete variable domain (other parts from reference TRBV30 and TRBJ2-3): SQTIHQWPATLVQPVGSPLSLECTVEGTSNPNLYWYRQAAGRGLQLLFYSVGIGQISSEVPQNLSASRPQDRQFILSSKKLLLSDSGFYLCAWMEASTQYFGPGTRLTVL.